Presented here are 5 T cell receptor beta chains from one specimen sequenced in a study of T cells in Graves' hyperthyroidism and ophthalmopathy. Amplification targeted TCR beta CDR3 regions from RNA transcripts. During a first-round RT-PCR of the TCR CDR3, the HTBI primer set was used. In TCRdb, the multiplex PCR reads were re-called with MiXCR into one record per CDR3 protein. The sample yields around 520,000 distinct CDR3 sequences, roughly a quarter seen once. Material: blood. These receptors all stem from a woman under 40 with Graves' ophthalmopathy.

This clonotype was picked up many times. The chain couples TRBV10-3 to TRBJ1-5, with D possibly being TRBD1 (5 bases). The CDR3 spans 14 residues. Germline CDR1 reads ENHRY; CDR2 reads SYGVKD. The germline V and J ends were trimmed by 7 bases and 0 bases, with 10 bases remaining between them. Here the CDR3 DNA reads TGTGCCATCAATCGGGACCTTAGCAATCAGCCCCAGCATTTT. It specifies CAINRDLSNQPQHF.

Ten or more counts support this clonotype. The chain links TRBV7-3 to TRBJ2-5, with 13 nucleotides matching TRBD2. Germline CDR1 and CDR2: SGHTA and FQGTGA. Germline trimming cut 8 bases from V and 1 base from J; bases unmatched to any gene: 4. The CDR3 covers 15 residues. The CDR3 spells CASGTSGGAQETQYF. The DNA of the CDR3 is TGTGCCAGCGGCACTAGCGGGGGGGCCCAAGAGACCCAGTACTTC.

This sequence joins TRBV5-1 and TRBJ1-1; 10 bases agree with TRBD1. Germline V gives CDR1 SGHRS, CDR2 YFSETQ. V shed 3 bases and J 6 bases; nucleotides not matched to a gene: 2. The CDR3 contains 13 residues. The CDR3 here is CASSWTGGPEAFF. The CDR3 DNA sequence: TGCGCCAGCAGCTGGACAGGGGGGCCTGAAGCTTTCTTT.

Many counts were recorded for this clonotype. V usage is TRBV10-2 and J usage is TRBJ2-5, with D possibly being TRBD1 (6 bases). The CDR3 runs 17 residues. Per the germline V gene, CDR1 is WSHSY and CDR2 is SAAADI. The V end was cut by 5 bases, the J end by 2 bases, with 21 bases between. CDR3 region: CASSPGPQDSYQETQYF. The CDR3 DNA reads TGCGCCAGCAGTCCTGGGCCCCAGGACAGTTATCAAGAGACCCAGTACTTC.

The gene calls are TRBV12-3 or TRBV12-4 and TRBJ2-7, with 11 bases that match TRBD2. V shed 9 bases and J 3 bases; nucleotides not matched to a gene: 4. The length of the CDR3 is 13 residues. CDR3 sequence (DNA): TGTGCCAGTCTAGCGGGAGGTCACTACGAGCAGTACTTC. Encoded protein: CASLAGGHYEQYF.